This entry features one TCR beta chain sequence. Its antigen remains unidentified. This entry is derived from a study of high-grade serous ovarian cancer treatment subgroups. The wider study: Samples averaged approximately 14,000 reads and around 7,000 unique TCR beta rearrangements.

The protocol was immunoSEQ multiplex PCR, while the TCRdb copy is restricted to in-frame clones and leaves out a portion. The sample records fewer than 35,000 clones, around 84% being singletons. Tumor samples were obtained before definitive surgery or chemotherapy. There are 13 residues in the CDR3. The germline V and J ends were trimmed by 1 base and 6 bases, with 7 bases remaining between them. In germline, CDR1 is SGHTA, CDR2 FQGNSA. Whole-study results and caveats: Bulk tumor TCR sequencing gave no spatial information. TCR clonal relatedness correlated positively with neoantigen level. Repertoire similarity ranged roughly 0.1 to 0.79 between tumors of one patient.

Sample: tumor tissue. This clonotype originated in a human donor with high-grade serous ovarian cancer. This chain connects TRBV7-2 to TRBJ2-1, with D hard to call. This CDR3 reads CASSLGLANEQFF. CDR3 coding DNA: TGTGCCAGCAGCTTAGGACTTGCCAATGAGCAGTTCTTC.